Listed here is a single T cell receptor (beta chain). Its antigen remains unidentified. The record originates from a study of T-cell reconstitution after alpha-beta-depleted transplantation in children. Study results and limitations: Several hundred expanded graft clones reportedly supplied alpha-beta T cells about two months after transplant. It was surviving recipient T cells and thymic progenitors that gave some patients high TCRbeta diversity at day 60. The main origin of T-cell counts and diversity one year after transplant was newly produced T cells.

Trimming at V came to 6 bases and at J to 4 bases, leaving 6 bases not matched to a gene. This CDR3 is built from 15 residues. The germline V gene encodes CDR1 MGHRA and CDR2 YSYEKL. Unique molecular identifiers were built into the TCRbeta library. TCRdb passed the PCR reads through MiXCR, listing each CDR3 protein once. The data hold 780,000 or so distinct CDR3 sequences, with 15% to 20% observed a single time. This receptor was taken from a male patient between 10 and 17 years old who had a stem cell transplant for acute lymphoblastic leukemia, so the T cells may come from the graft donor. The chain combines TRBV4-1 with TRBJ2-3, with 11 bases identical to TRBD2. This specimen was PBMCs, mostly from graft donor cells, taken 360 days after TCRalphabeta/CD19-depleted stem cell transplant. For the CDR3, the DNA is TGCGCCAGCAGGCTAGCGGGAGGTAACGCAGATACGCAGTATTTT. It is translated as CASRLAGGNADTQYF.